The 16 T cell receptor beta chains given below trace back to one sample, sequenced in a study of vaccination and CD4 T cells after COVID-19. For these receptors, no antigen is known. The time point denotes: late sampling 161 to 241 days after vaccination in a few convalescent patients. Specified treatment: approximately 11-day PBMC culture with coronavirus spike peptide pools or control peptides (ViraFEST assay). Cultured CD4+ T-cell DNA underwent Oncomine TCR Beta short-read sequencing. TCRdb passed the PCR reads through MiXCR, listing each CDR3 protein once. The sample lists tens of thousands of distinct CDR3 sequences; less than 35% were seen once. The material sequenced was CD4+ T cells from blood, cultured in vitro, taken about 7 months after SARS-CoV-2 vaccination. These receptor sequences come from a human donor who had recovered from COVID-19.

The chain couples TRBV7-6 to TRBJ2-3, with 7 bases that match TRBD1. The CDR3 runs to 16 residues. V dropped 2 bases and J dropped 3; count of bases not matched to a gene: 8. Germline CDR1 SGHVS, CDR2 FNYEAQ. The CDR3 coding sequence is TGTGCCAGCAGCTTAATGGGGCAGGGGGTTACAGATACGCAGTATTTT. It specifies CASSLMGQGVTDTQYF.

The CDR3 nucleotides read TGCGCCAGCAGTGAGTCGGTGGGACTAGCGGGACACAATGAGCAGTTCTTC. It yields the protein CASSESVGLAGHNEQFF. The rearrangement links TRBV10-1 to TRBJ2-1, with 13 bases aligning to TRBD2. The CDR3 contains 17 residues. Germline V CDR1 and CDR2: WNHNN, SYGVQD (reference sequence). Germline trimming cut 0 bases from V and 5 bases from J; bases unmatched to any gene: 4.

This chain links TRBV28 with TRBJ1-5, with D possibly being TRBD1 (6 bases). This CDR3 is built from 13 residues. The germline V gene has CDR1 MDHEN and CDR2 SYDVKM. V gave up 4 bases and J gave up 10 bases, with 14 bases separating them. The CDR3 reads CASSSGGPPPQHF. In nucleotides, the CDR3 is TGTGCCAGCAGTTCTGGGGGCCCACCCCCCCAGCATTTT.

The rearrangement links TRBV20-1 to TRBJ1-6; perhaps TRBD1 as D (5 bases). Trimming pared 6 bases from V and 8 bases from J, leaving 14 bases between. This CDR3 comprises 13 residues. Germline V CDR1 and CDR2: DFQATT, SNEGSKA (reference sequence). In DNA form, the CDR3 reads TGCAGTGCCGTACGGGACGTTGATTCACCCCTCCACTTT. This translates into CSAVRDVDSPLHF.

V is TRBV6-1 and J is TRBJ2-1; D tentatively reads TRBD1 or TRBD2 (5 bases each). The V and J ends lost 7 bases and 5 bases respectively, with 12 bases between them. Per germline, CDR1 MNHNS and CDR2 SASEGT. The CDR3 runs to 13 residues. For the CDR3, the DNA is TGTGCCAGCATGGGACCAAGAAACAATGAGCAGTTCTTC. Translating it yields CASMGPRNNEQFF.

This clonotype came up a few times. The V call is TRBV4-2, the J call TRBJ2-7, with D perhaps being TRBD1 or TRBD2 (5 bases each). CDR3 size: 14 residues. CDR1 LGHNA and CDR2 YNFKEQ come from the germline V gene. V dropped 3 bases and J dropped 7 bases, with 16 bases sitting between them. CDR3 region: CASSHVGTAGEQYF. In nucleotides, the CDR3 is TGTGCCAGCAGCCATGTCGGGACCGCTGGGGAGCAGTACTTC.

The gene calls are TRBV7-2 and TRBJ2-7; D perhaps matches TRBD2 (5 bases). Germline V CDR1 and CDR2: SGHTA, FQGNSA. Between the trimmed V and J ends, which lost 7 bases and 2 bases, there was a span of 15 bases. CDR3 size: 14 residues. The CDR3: CASTPGRAPYEQYF. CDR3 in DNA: TGTGCCAGCACCCCCGGGCGGGCCCCCTACGAGCAGTACTTC.

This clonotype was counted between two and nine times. CDR3: CSAAGRLGNEQFF. CDR3 nucleotides: TGCAGTGCAGCGGGTCGACTGGGCAATGAGCAGTTCTTC. The chain joins TRBV20-1 to TRBJ2-1; D perhaps matches TRBD2 (6 bases). The CDR3 runs to 13 residues. Per the germline V gene, CDR1 is DFQATT and CDR2 is SNEGSKA (reference sequence). Trimming removed 6 bases at V and 6 bases at J, with 15 bases between.

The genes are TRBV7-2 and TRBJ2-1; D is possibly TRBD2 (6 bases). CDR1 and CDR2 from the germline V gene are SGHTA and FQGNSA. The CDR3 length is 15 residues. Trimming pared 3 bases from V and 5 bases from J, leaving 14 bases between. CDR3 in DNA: TGTGCCAGCAGCTTGGCCGGGACTTCCCACAATGAGCAGTTCTTC. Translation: CASSLAGTSHNEQFF.

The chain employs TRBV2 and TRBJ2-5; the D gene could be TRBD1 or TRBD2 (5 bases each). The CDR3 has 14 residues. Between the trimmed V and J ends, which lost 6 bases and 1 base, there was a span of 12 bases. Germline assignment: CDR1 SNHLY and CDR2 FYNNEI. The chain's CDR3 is CASRGPSIQETQYF. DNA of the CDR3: TGTGCCAGCAGGGGACCAAGTATCCAAGAGACCCAGTACTTC.

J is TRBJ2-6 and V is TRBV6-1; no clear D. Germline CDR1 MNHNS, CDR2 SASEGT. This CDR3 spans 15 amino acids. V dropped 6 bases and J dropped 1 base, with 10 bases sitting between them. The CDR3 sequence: CASSPRWSGANVLTF. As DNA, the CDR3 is TGTGCCAGCAGCCCAAGGTGGTCTGGGGCCAACGTCCTGACTTTC.

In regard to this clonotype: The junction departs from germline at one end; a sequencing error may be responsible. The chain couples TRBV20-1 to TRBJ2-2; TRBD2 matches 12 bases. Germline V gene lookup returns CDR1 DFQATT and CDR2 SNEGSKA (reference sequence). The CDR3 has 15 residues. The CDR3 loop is CSTRDGTSGTGELFF. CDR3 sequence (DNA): TGCAGTACTAGAGATGGGACTAGCGGGACCGGGGAGCTGTTTTTT.

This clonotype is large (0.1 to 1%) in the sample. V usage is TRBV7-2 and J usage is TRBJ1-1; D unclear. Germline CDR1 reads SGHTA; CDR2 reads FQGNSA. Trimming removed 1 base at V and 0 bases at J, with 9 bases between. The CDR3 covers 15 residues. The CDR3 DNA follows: TGTGCCAGCAGCTTAGGGAGGTTAATGAACACTGAAGCTTTCTTT. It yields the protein CASSLGRLMNTEAFF.

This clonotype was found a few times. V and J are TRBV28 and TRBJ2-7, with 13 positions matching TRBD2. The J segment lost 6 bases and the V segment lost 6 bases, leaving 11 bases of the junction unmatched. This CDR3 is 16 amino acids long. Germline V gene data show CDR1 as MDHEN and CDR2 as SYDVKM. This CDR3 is CASRHSTSGRHREQYF. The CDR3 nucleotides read TGTGCCAGCAGACACTCGACTAGCGGGAGGCACCGCGAGCAGTACTTC.

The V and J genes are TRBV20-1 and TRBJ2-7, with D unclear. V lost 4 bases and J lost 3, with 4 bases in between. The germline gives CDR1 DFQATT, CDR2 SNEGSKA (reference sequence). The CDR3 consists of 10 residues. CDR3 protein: CSATHYEQYF. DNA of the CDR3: TGCAGTGCTACCCACTACGAGCAGTACTTC.

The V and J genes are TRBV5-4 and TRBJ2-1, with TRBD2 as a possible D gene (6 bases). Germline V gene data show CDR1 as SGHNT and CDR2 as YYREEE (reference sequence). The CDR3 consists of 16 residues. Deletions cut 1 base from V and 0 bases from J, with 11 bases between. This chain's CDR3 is CASSLTGTPSYNEQFF. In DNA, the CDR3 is TGTGCCAGCAGCTTGACCGGGACTCCCTCCTACAATGAGCAGTTCTTC.